Shown below are 3 T cell receptor beta chains from a single sample sequenced in a study of blood T cell repertoires in COVID-19. The table came from immunoSEQ multiplex PCR; TCRdb's copy has only in-frame clones and leaves some out. The table shows 25,000 to 35,000 clones, with 78% occurring only once. Sequences were obtained from peripheral blood. Every receptor here comes from a man older than 75 with acute or convalescent COVID-19.

J is TRBJ1-5 and V is TRBV13; TRBD1 matches at 7 bases. Germline CDR1 and CDR2: PRHDT and FYEKMQ (reference sequence). The CDR3 sequence is 14 residues long. J lost 7 bases, V lost 0 bases, and 3 bases had no gene match. The CDR3: CASSLGRGHQPQHF. DNA for the CDR3: TGTGCCAGCAGCTTAGGTAGGGGGCACCAGCCCCAGCATTTT.

The sample holds one count of this clone. The chain is built from TRBV6-9 and TRBJ1-1; D call uncertain. V was cut by 8 bases and J by 5 bases, with 9 bases left in between. Germline assignment: CDR1 MNHGY and CDR2 SVAAGI. The CDR3 is made up of 11 amino acids. The chain's CDR3 is CASDGVTEAFF. The CDR3 coding sequence is TGTGCCAGCGACGGGGTTACTGAAGCTTTCTTT.

The chain employs TRBV5-4 and TRBJ1-2; D gene unclear. The CDR3 is 15 residues long. The germline gives CDR1 SGHNT, CDR2 YYREEE (reference sequence). Trimming left V 0 bases short and J 4 bases short, with 13 bases between. In DNA form, the CDR3 reads TGTGCCAGCAGCTTGGCCGGGTCAGCGAGCTATGGCTACACCTTC. Encoded protein: CASSLAGSASYGYTF. The entire variable domain, with the rest obtained from reference TRBV5-4 and TRBJ1-2, is as follows: ETGVTQSPTHLIKTRGQQVTLRCSSQSGHNTVSWYQQALGQGPQFIFQYYREEENGRGNFPPRFSGLQFPNYSSELNVNALELDDSALYLCASSLAGSASYGYTFGSGTRLTVV.